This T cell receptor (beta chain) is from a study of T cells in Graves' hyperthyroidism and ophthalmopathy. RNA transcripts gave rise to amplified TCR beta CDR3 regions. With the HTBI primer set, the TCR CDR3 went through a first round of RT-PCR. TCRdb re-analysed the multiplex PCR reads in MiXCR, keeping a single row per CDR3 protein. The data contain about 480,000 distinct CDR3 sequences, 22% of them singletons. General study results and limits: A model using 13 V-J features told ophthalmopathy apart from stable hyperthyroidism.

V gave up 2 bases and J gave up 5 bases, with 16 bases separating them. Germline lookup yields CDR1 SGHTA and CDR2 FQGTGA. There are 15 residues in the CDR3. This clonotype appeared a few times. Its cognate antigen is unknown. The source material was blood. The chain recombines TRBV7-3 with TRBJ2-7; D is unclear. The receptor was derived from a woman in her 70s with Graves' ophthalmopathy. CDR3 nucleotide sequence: TGTGCCAGCAGCTTAGGAGCAGCCCTATCAGACGAGCAGTACTTC. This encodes CASSLGAALSDEQYF.